This T cell receptor (beta chain) stems from a study of PD-1 blockade in classical Hodgkin lymphoma. Of note for this clone: Its cognate antigen is unknown.

There was relapse after autologous stem cell transplantation in every patient, and there was variation in brentuximab vedotin exposure. Best responses included complete response and partial response; otherwise, the best response was progressive disease. V shed 1 base and J shed 6 bases, with 7 bases lying between them. The CDR3 runs 11 residues. Germline values: CDR1 DFQATT, CDR2 SNEGSKA (reference sequence). Libraries were prepared by immunoSEQ multiplex PCR; TCRdb keeps only in-frame clonotypes and omits some of them. The sample includes approximately 98,000 clones, roughly nine tenths of them seen just once. Overall study results and limits: The drivers behind the repertoire differences, possibly disease activity or prior therapy, remain undefined.

The clonotype originates from a human donor with classical Hodgkin lymphoma. The V gene is TRBV20-1, the J gene TRBJ2-7; D is unclear. Specimen: peripheral blood mononuclear cells (PBMCs), collected before the second cycle of nivolumab. DNA for the CDR3: TGCAGTGCTAGAGTAATAGGCGAGCAGTACTTC. As protein: CSARVIGEQYF.